These 30 T cell receptor beta chains came from one sample sequenced in a study of technical replicates of blood from a few donors. This table comes from immunoSEQ multiplex PCR, and its TCRdb copy is limited to in-frame clones, with some not included. Of 74,000 or so clones in the sample, 95% to 97% are singletons; the top ten hold roughly 0.33%. The sequenced material came from T cells isolated from PBMCs. These receptors came from a human donor in good health.

V gene TRBV4-3 combines with J gene TRBJ1-1; weak D call: TRBD1 (5 bases). V was trimmed by 6 bases and J by 10 bases, leaving 21 bases between them. Germline values: CDR1 LGHNA, CDR2 YSLEER. The CDR3 has 14 amino acids. CDR3 bases: TGCGCCAGCAGAGGTGGTGAGGGGTTGGGGGGAGCTTTCTTT. Translated: CASRGGEGLGGAFF.

There are a few counts of this clone. The chain carries TRBV7-9 and TRBJ1-2; TRBD1 is a possible D gene (5 bases). Trimming removed 0 bases from V and 2 bases from J, with 7 bases in between. CDR1 and CDR2 (germline): SEHNR, FQNEAQ (reference sequence). There are 14 residues in the CDR3. The CDR3 is CASSLAQANYGYTF. The CDR3 DNA reads TGTGCCAGCAGCTTAGCACAGGCGAACTATGGCTACACCTTC.

The chain's CDR3 is CASSVESDSSGNTIYF. DNA of the CDR3: TGCGCCAGCAGCGTTGAATCCGACAGCTCTGGAAACACCATATATTTT. The genes are TRBV5-1 and TRBJ1-3, with D tentatively TRBD1 (5 bases). Between the trimmed V and J ends, which lost 4 bases and 0 bases, there was a span of 14 bases. Germline V gene data show CDR1 as SGHRS and CDR2 as YFSETQ. There are 16 residues in the CDR3.

The chain has TRBV6-6 and TRBJ2-2; tentative D call: TRBD1 (5 bases). The CDR3 is made up of 16 amino acids. Per germline, CDR1 MNHNY and CDR2 SVGAGI (reference sequence). Trimming took 6 bases from V and 1 from J, leaving 15 bases between them. As DNA, the CDR3 is TGTGCCAGCAGCCTACCTGAGACAGAGAACACCGGGGAGCTGTTTTTT. This translates into CASSLPETENTGELFF.

V is TRBV28 and J is TRBJ1-2, with D possibly TRBD1 on 6 matching bases. This CDR3 contains 14 residues. V was pared by 5 bases and J by 2 bases, with 12 bases between. Germline CDR1 and CDR2: MDHEN and SYDVKM. This chain's CDR3 is CASSPHRENYGYTF. For the CDR3, the DNA is TGTGCCAGCAGTCCACACAGGGAGAACTATGGCTACACCTTC.

The genes are TRBV25-1 and TRBJ2-5; 7 nucleotides match TRBD2. V shed 7 bases, J shed 5 bases, and the junction held 4 bases outside the gene matches. Germline lookup yields CDR1 MGHDK and CDR2 SYGVNS. The length of the CDR3 is 12 residues. The CDR3 here is CASTLGGETQYF. CDR3 in DNA: TGTGCCAGCACCTTGGGGGGGGAGACCCAGTACTTC.

The chain couples TRBV6-5 to TRBJ2-7, with D possibly matching TRBD1 (6 bases). Germline V gene data show CDR1 as MNHEY and CDR2 as SVGAGI. CDR3 size: 15 residues. V lost 0 bases to trimming and J lost 5 bases, with 14 bases between them. CDR3 sequence reads: CASSYSAGEVDEQYF. In DNA form, the CDR3 reads TGTGCCAGCAGTTACTCGGCAGGGGAAGTTGACGAGCAGTACTTC.

Turning to this clone: Different DNA sequences within this sample yield the same CDR3. The rearrangement links TRBV11-2 to TRBJ2-3; 13 nucleotides match TRBD2. The CDR3 consists of 15 residues. V dropped 4 bases and J dropped 3; count of bases not matched to a gene: 1. Per the germline V gene, CDR1 is SGHAT and CDR2 is FQNNGV. The chain's CDR3 is CASSWTSGSTDTQYF. The CDR3 DNA follows: TGTGCCAGCAGCTGGACTAGCGGGAGTACAGATACGCAGTATTTT.

The J gene is TRBJ2-1, the V gene TRBV10-3; no clear D gene. The CDR3 length is 13 residues. Deletions cut 6 bases from V and 3 bases from J, with 9 bases between. The germline gives CDR1 ENHRY, CDR2 SYGVKD. The chain's CDR3 is CAIRSLVYNEQFF. CDR3 DNA: TGTGCCATCAGGAGCCTGGTCTACAATGAGCAGTTCTTC.

This clone was picked up one time. The V and J genes are TRBV5-1 and TRBJ2-1, with 9 bases lining up with TRBD2. The CDR3 is 12 amino acids. V was clipped by 3 bases and J by 8 bases; unmatched bases: 0. The germline CDR1 and CDR2 sequences are SGHRS and YFSETQ. CDR3 DNA sequence: TGCGCCAGCAGCTGGACTAGCGATGAGCAGTTCTTC. Protein: CASSWTSDEQFF.

V and J are TRBV28 and TRBJ1-1; 8 positions match TRBD1. Germline V gives CDR1 MDHEN, CDR2 SYDVKM. This CDR3 has 12 amino acids. The J segment lost 7 bases and the V segment lost 7 bases, leaving 5 bases of the junction unmatched. The CDR3 reads CASTYDRGEAFF. As DNA, the CDR3 is TGTGCCAGCACTTACGACAGGGGTGAAGCTTTCTTT.

This clone came up a few times. The chain recombines TRBV12-5 with TRBJ1-3; D not resolved. V was cut by 7 bases and J by 0 bases, with 7 bases left in between. The CDR3 has 13 residues. CDR1 LGHNT and CDR2 FRNRAP come from the germline V gene. CDR3 DNA sequence: TGTGCTAGTGCCTCCCCCTCTGGAAACACCATATATTTT. Translating gives CASASPSGNTIYF. Using reference TRBV12-5 and TRBJ1-3 for the parts outside the CDR3, the full variable domain is DARVTQTPRHKVTEMGQEVTMRCQPILGHNTVFWYRQTMMQGLELLAYFRNRAPLDDSGMPKDRFSAEMPDATLATLKIQPSEPRDSAVYFCASASPSGNTIYFGEGSWLTVV.

The chain combines TRBV11-3 with TRBJ1-2; 8 positions agree with TRBD1. This CDR3 has 11 amino acids. From germline, CDR1 is SGHNT and CDR2 YENEEA. In nucleotides, the CDR3 is TGTGCGAGGGACAGGCGGCTGGAGTACACCTTC. It translates to CARDRRLEYTF. The entire variable domain, with the rest obtained from reference TRBV11-3 and TRBJ1-2, is as follows: EAGVVQSPRYKIIEKKQPVAFWCNPISGHNTLYWYLQNLGQGPELLIRYENEEAVDDSQLPKDRFSAERLKGVDSTLKIQPAELGDSAVYLCARDRRLEYTFGSGTRLTVV.

This clone was recorded only once. The chain uses TRBV7-8 and TRBJ1-1; tentative D call: TRBD1 (5 bases). Germline loops: CDR1 SGHVS, CDR2 FQNEAQ. Between the trimmed V and J ends, which lost 1 base and 7 bases, there was a span of 10 bases. This CDR3 has 13 residues. CDR3 residues: CASSLGAGHEAFF. DNA of the CDR3: TGTGCCAGCAGCTTAGGGGCAGGGCATGAAGCTTTCTTT.

This rearrangement joins TRBV19 to TRBJ1-2, with a tentative D call TRBD1 (6 bases). Per germline, CDR1 LNHDA and CDR2 SQIVND (reference sequence). Trimming shortened V by 3 bases and J by 4 bases, and 12 bases separated the two germline ends. The CDR3 is 14 amino acids. CDR3 sequence: CASSILGAGYGYTF. DNA for the CDR3: TGTGCCAGTAGTATTTTGGGGGCTGGCTATGGCTACACCTTC.

The V call is TRBV9, the J call TRBJ1-2, with D perhaps matching TRBD1 (5 bases). Deletions cut 0 bases from V and 8 bases from J, with 23 bases between. Germline CDR1 SGDLS, CDR2 YYNGEE. The CDR3 consists of 17 residues. In DNA form, the CDR3 reads TGTGCCAGCAGCGTAGCTCCCCGGAGGGGTAACTCTTGGGGCTACACCTTC. It yields the protein CASSVAPRRGNSWGYTF.

The CDR3 sequence: CASSQDKSGYTEAFF. The DNA of the CDR3 is TGCGCCAGCAGCCAAGATAAGTCGGGGTACACTGAAGCTTTCTTT. The chain carries TRBV4-1 and TRBJ1-1; D gene unclear. Germline V gives CDR1 MGHRA, CDR2 YSYEKL. The CDR3 runs 15 residues. The ends were cut back, 0 bases at V and 3 bases at J, with 11 bases in the middle.

This chain links TRBV7-9 with TRBJ2-7; D might be TRBD2 (6 bases). Germline CDR1 SEHNR, CDR2 FQNEAQ (reference sequence). CDR3 length: 17 residues. V was trimmed by 6 bases and J by 3 bases, leaving 24 bases between them. The CDR3 region is CASRPIDPGRDFYEQYF. As DNA, the CDR3 is TGTGCCAGCAGACCCATAGACCCAGGAAGGGACTTCTACGAGCAGTACTTC.

The chain uses TRBV19 and TRBJ2-1, with TRBD1 identical over 8 bases. The V and J ends lost 10 bases and 1 base, in that order; junction bases with no gene match: 9. The CDR3 extends over 15 amino acids. The germline CDR1 and CDR2 sequences are LNHDA and SQIVND (reference sequence). CDR3 bases: TGTGCCACCGACGGACAGGGAAGTTCCTACAATGAGCAGTTCTTC. It codes for CATDGQGSSYNEQFF.

The rearrangement joins TRBV5-1 to TRBJ1-2; D remains unclear. The length of the CDR3 is 13 residues. The germline gives CDR1 SGHRS, CDR2 YFSETQ. V was shortened by 0 bases and J by 4 bases, with 7 bases between the two germline ends. The CDR3 DNA reads TGCGCCAGCAGCTTGGGGGAGGGCTATGGCTACACCTTC. It translates to CASSLGEGYGYTF.

This CDR3 reads CASSLAGLVGDTQYF. The CDR3 bases are TGTGCCAGCAGCTTAGCGGGACTAGTAGGAGATACGCAGTATTTT. J is TRBJ2-3 and V is TRBV11-3; 8 bases fit TRBD2. The CDR3 length is 15 residues. Unmatched junction bases numbered 5, after V lost 1 base and J lost 5 bases. Germline V gene sequence: CDR1 SGHNT, CDR2 YENEEA.

V and J are TRBV7-9 and TRBJ1-5, with no clear D. V lost 1 base, J lost 1 base, and 11 bases lay in between. The CDR3 runs to 16 residues. Germline V CDR1 and CDR2: SEHNR, FQNEAQ (reference sequence). The DNA for the CDR3 is TGTGCCAGCAGCTTAGGCTCCGGCGGAAGCAATCAGCCCCAGCATTTT. Its protein is CASSLGSGGSNQPQHF.

The V and J genes are TRBV28 and TRBJ2-7; perhaps TRBD2 as D (6 bases). The ends were cut back, 3 bases at V and 1 base at J, with 10 bases in the middle. This CDR3 comprises 14 residues. Germline assignment: CDR1 MDHEN and CDR2 SYDVKM. In nucleotides, the CDR3 is TGTGCCAGCAGTTTGGTAGCGGAATCCTACGAGCAGTACTTC. It codes for CASSLVAESYEQYF.

The chain combines TRBV11-3 with TRBJ2-7; D may be TRBD1 (6 bases). CDR1 is SGHNT and CDR2 is YENEEA in the germline V gene. The CDR3 runs 14 residues. V was clipped by 3 bases and J by 3 bases, with 12 bases between them. CDR3 sequence: CASSLTGLNYEQYF. The CDR3 region has the DNA TGTGCCAGCAGCTTGACAGGTCTGAACTACGAGCAGTACTTC. Full variable domain (rest looked up from reference TRBV11-3 and TRBJ2-7): EAGVVQSPRYKIIEKKQPVAFWCNPISGHNTLYWYLQNLGQGPELLIRYENEEAVDDSQLPKDRFSAERLKGVDSTLKIQPAELGDSAVYLCASSLTGLNYEQYFGPGTRLTVT.

The chain recombines TRBV10-3 with TRBJ1-5, with D unclear. This CDR3 has 14 amino acids. Germline CDR1 is ENHRY and CDR2 is SYGVKD. V was clipped by 4 bases and J by 4 bases, with 11 bases between them. CDR3 loop: CAISGGEGNQPQHF. The CDR3 region has the DNA TGTGCCATCAGTGGGGGAGAGGGTAATCAGCCCCAGCATTTT.

This sequence joins TRBV28 and TRBJ1-2; 11 bases align to TRBD1. CDR1 and CDR2 (germline): MDHEN, SYDVKM. V lost 2 bases and J lost 4; bases outside the gene matches: 9. This CDR3 is 17 amino acids long. DNA of the CDR3: TGTGCCAGCAGTTTACGGGGACAGGGGGGTATGAGCTATGGCTACACCTTC. Protein sequence: CASSLRGQGGMSYGYTF.

The table lists this clone with a count of one. The chain is built from TRBV15 and TRBJ2-5, with D maybe TRBD1 (5 bases). Trimming stripped 5 bases from V and 4 bases from J, with 17 bases between. Germline CDR1 and CDR2: LNHNV and YYDKDF (reference sequence). The CDR3 is made up of 15 amino acids. The CDR3 coding sequence is TGTGCCACCAGCGAACAACCGTGGGGCGGAGAGACCCAGTACTTC. Translation gives CATSEQPWGGETQYF.

This chain connects TRBV13 to TRBJ2-7, with unresolved D. Per the germline V gene, CDR1 is PRHDT and CDR2 is FYEKMQ (reference sequence). V was shortened by 0 bases and J by 5 bases, with 11 bases between the two germline ends. The CDR3 runs 14 residues. The CDR3 loop reads CASSLGSSPDEQYF. CDR3 bases: TGTGCCAGCAGCTTAGGATCCTCCCCTGACGAGCAGTACTTC. The full variable domain, completed using reference TRBV13 and TRBJ2-7, is AAGVIQSPRHLIKEKRETATLKCYPIPRHDTVYWYQQGPGQDPQFLISFYEKMQSDKGSIPDRFSAQQFSDYHSELNMSSLELGDSALYFCASSLGSSPDEQYFGPGTRLTVT.

The gene calls are TRBV4-2 and TRBJ2-1, with D possibly being TRBD1 (5 bases). The germline gives CDR1 LGHNA, CDR2 YNFKEQ. V lost 0 bases and J lost 4, with 10 bases in between. The CDR3 sequence is 15 residues long. CDR3 in DNA: TGTGCCAGCAGCCAAGACCGGACACAATACAATGAGCAGTTCTTC. The encoded protein is CASSQDRTQYNEQFF.

The rearrangement links TRBV4-1 to TRBJ2-1; TRBD2 agrees at 7 bases. J was trimmed by 1 base and V by 1 base; bases with no gene match: 7. The CDR3 is 17 residues long. Germline V gene data show CDR1 as MGHRA and CDR2 as YSYEKL. This chain's CDR3 is CASSQVWLRESYNEQFF. CDR3 sequence (DNA): TGCGCCAGCAGCCAAGTTTGGTTGCGGGAGTCCTACAATGAGCAGTTCTTC.